Each of the 17 T cell receptor beta chains below was sequenced from the same sample in a study of blood T cell repertoires in COVID-19. The assay was immunoSEQ multiplex PCR, and TCRdb's table has in-frame clones only and misses some. The sample holds 200,000 to 250,000 clones, about nine tenths seen once. Input material: peripheral blood. These receptors all come from a woman in her thirties or forties with acute or convalescent COVID-19.

In regard to this clone: Other DNA sequences within the sample encode an identical CDR3. The genes are TRBV6-5 and TRBJ1-4, with D unclear. The CDR3 spans 15 residues. V was shortened by 0 bases and J by 0 bases, with 5 bases between the two germline ends. CDR1 is MNHEY and CDR2 is SVGAGI in the germline V gene. CDR3 coding DNA: TGTGCCAGCAGTTACTCCGGGGCAACTAATGAAAAACTGTTTTTT. Its protein product is CASSYSGATNEKLFF.

The sample holds one count of this clone. The junction departs from the called germline gene at one end, perhaps through a read error. Other DNA sequences in this specimen translate into the identical CDR3. The J gene is TRBJ2-3, the V gene TRBV9, with a possible D match to TRBD1 (5 bases). This CDR3 contains 13 residues. Germline CDR1 SGDLS, CDR2 YYNGEE. The CDR3 loop reads CASSVGGTDTQYF. The CDR3 region has the DNA TGTGCCAGCAGCGTAGGGGGCACGGATACGCAGTATTTT.

The V gene is TRBV27, the J gene TRBJ2-1; D is ambiguous. The V gene's germline CDR1 is MNHEY and CDR2 SMNVEV (reference sequence). Deletions cut 5 bases from V and 7 bases from J, with 12 bases between. The CDR3 runs to 13 residues. The CDR3 DNA reads as TGTGCCAGCAGTATCGACCGAGGAAATGAGCAGTTCTTC. It codes for CASSIDRGNEQFF.

The chain combines TRBV27 with TRBJ1-2; D perhaps matches TRBD1 (6 bases). V lost 2 bases, J lost 1 base, and 14 bases lay in between. Per germline, CDR1 MNHEY and CDR2 SMNVEV (reference sequence). The CDR3 is made up of 16 amino acids. In DNA form, the CDR3 reads TGTGCCAGCAGTTTAAGGCCAGGGGAGCTTAACTATGGCTACACCTTC. Amino acid sequence: CASSLRPGELNYGYTF.

V gene TRBV9 combines with J gene TRBJ2-5; D not resolved. This CDR3 contains 20 residues. Trimming shortened V by 0 bases and J by 6 bases, and 30 bases separated the two germline ends. Germline loops: CDR1 SGDLS, CDR2 YYNGEE. CDR3 protein: CASSVDVPQDPVPDPKTQYF. As DNA, the CDR3 is TGTGCCAGCAGCGTAGATGTCCCCCAGGATCCAGTACCCGACCCAAAGACCCAGTACTTC.

J is TRBJ1-1 and V is TRBV29-1, with 9 bases identical to TRBD1. With V trimmed by 5 bases and J by 5 bases, 15 bases remained unmatched. Germline loops: CDR1 SQVTM, CDR2 ANQGSEA. This CDR3 spans 16 amino acids. The CDR3 region is CSVPYRDRDIRTEAFF. DNA for the CDR3: TGCAGCGTTCCATACCGGGACAGGGATATTAGGACTGAAGCTTTCTTT.

V usage is TRBV9 and J usage is TRBJ1-1, with D possibly matching TRBD1 (6 bases). With 4 bases removed from V and 7 bases from J, the gap between germline ends came to 17 bases. Germline V gene sequence: CDR1 SGDLS, CDR2 YYNGEE. The CDR3 consists of 14 residues. CDR3 sequence: CASSSTGSRGEAFF. The CDR3 region has the DNA TGTGCCAGCAGCTCCACAGGGAGCAGGGGTGAAGCTTTCTTT.

The chain combines TRBV9 with TRBJ1-2; 7 bases agree with TRBD1. Germline assignment: CDR1 SGDLS and CDR2 YYNGEE. The V segment lost 0 bases and the J segment 3 bases; nucleotides outside the gene matches: 5. The CDR3 has 15 amino acids. The CDR3, as DNA: TGTGCCAGCAGCGTAGGGGGACAGCGAGACTATGGCTACACCTTC. It codes for CASSVGGQRDYGYTF.

The rearrangement joins TRBV27 to TRBJ2-1; 7 nucleotides align to TRBD1. V lost 7 bases and J lost 1; bases outside the gene matches: 7. Germline-derived CDR1 and CDR2 are MNHEY and SMNVEV (reference sequence). CDR3 length: 15 amino acids. The CDR3 DNA reads TGTGCCAGCACCCGTGACAGGGCATCCTACAATGAGCAGTTCTTC. It is translated as CASTRDRASYNEQFF.

The chain combines TRBV7-9 with TRBJ2-7; possibly TRBD2 for D (6 bases). V was shortened by 5 bases and J by 2 bases, with 10 bases between the two germline ends. The CDR3 runs 13 residues. Looked up from germline, CDR1 is SEHNR and CDR2 is FQNEAQ (reference sequence). In nucleotides, the CDR3 is TGTGCCAGCAGCCGGGAGCTGACCTACGAGCAGTACGTC. Its protein product is CASSRELTYEQYV.

The rearrangement uses TRBV18 and TRBJ1-3; D ambiguous. The length of the CDR3 is 17 residues. Germline-derived CDR1 and CDR2 are KGHSH and LQKENI. Trimming pared 3 bases from V and 8 bases from J, leaving 23 bases between. DNA of the CDR3: TGTGCCAGCTCACCTACGGACTCCACCCTCTACGGGGACACCATATATTTT. Translated: CASSPTDSTLYGDTIYF.

The chain has TRBV25-1 and TRBJ1-6, with 9 bases fitting TRBD1. The V segment lost 5 bases and the J segment 10 bases; nucleotides outside the gene matches: 6. This CDR3 spans 14 amino acids. The V gene's germline CDR1 is MGHDK and CDR2 SYGVNS. This CDR3 reads CASSRTGVRSPLHF. Here the CDR3 DNA reads TGTGCCAGCAGTCGGACAGGGGTAAGGTCACCCCTCCACTTT.

The chain uses TRBV5-6 and TRBJ1-2; 9 positions match TRBD1. Trimming removed 4 bases from V and 11 bases from J; junction bases left unmatched: 9. The germline V gene has CDR1 SGHDT and CDR2 YYEEEE. The CDR3 length is 13 residues. The CDR3 DNA is TGTGCCAGCAGCAGCGACAGGGGGTTATTATACACCTTC. This encodes CASSSDRGLLYTF.

The rearrangement uses TRBV19 and TRBJ2-3, with D possibly TRBD1 on 6 matching bases. This CDR3 has 16 amino acids. Germline CDR1 LNHDA, CDR2 SQIVND (reference sequence). Trimming removed 5 bases at V and 0 bases at J, with 15 bases between. CDR3 amino acids: CASSALDRPSTDTQYF. The CDR3, as DNA: TGTGCCAGTAGTGCCCTGGACAGACCTAGCACAGATACGCAGTATTTT.

V gene TRBV11-2 combines with J gene TRBJ1-1; tentative D call: TRBD1 (5 bases). Germline V CDR1 and CDR2: SGHAT, FQNNGV. This CDR3 spans 12 amino acids. Between the trimmed V and J ends, which lost 3 bases and 10 bases, there was a span of 12 bases. CDR3: CASSFGAGGAFF. The CDR3 nucleotides read TGTGCCAGCAGCTTCGGAGCCGGGGGAGCTTTCTTT.

The CDR3, as DNA: TGTGCCAGCAGCGTGCAGGGGGCCGGTGGCTACACCTTC. Translating gives CASSVQGAGGYTF. The chain combines TRBV11-2 with TRBJ1-2; 8 bases are a match to TRBD1. The CDR3 spans 13 residues. Trimming at V came to 5 bases and at J to 7 bases, leaving 6 bases not matched to a gene. Germline V gene sequence: CDR1 SGHAT, CDR2 FQNNGV.

The genes are TRBV18 and TRBJ1-3; TRBD1 agrees at 7 bases. The CDR3 is made up of 15 amino acids. The ends lost 6 bases at V and 0 bases at J; junction bases unmatched: 5. CDR1 and CDR2 (germline): KGHSH, LQKENI. The CDR3 DNA sequence: TGTGCCAGCTCCCTTGGGACAGTCTCTGGAAACACCATATATTTT. Translating gives CASSLGTVSGNTIYF. Based on the CDR3 plus reference TRBV18 and TRBJ1-3, the full variable domain is NAGVMQNPRHLVRRRGQEARLRCSPMKGHSHVYWYRQLPEEGLKFMVYLQKENIIDESGMPKERFSAEFPKEGPSILRIQQVVRGDSAAYFCASSLGTVSGNTIYFGEGSWLTVV.